Listed below are T cell receptor beta chains from one sample, sequenced in a study of technical replicates of blood from a handful of donors. The table came from immunoSEQ multiplex PCR; TCRdb's copy has only in-frame clones and leaves some out. The sample gives tens of thousands of clones, 85% to 95% of which show up once; 4.7% is in the top ten. Material: PBMCs. These receptors were collected from a human donor in good health. Some clones in this sample may be carry-over from other donors' samples. Both conserved end residues are part of each CDR3. The D gene is left open where the match is weak. Clone size is shown for a subset of rows, as once, few, many or a class of expanded clone.

clone size	D gene	V gene	J gene	CDR3 DNA	CDR3 protein
-	TRBD1	TRBV12-5	TRBJ1-5	TGTGCTAGTGGTGTCTCGAACAGGGGGGCCCAGCATTTT	CASGVSNRGAQHF
-	TRBD2	TRBV6-1	TRBJ2-7	TGTGCCAGCAGTTCCCGGACTAGCGGGAGCAACGAGCAGTACTTC	CASSSRTSGSNEQYF
-	TRBD2	TRBV5-4	TRBJ2-2	TGTGCCAGCAGCTTTGGACTAGGAGGGTCCGGGGAGCTGTTTTTT	CASSFGLGGSGELFF
-	-	TRBV4-2	TRBJ2-1	TGTGCCAGCAGCCAAGATCTGGAGTATGAGCAGTTCTTC	CASSQDLEYEQFF
-	TRBD2	TRBV6-4	TRBJ2-1	TGTGCCAGCAGTGTCTTCCCGGGACTACAATACAATGAGCAGTTCTTC	CASSVFPGLQYNEQFF
-	TRBD2	TRBV7-2	TRBJ2-1	TGTGCCAGCAGCTTAAGTTCGGGACTAGCAAATGAGCAGTTCTTC	CASSLSSGLANEQFF
-	-	TRBV9	TRBJ1-2	TGTGCCAGCAGCGTAGAACAGGGTGGCGGCTACACCTTC	CASSVEQGGGYTF
-	-	TRBV7-9	TRBJ2-3	TGTGCCAGCAGTCCCTACGGGGGAGCCGGAGATACGCAGTATTTT	CASSPYGGAGDTQYF
-	TRBD2	TRBV19	TRBJ2-1	TGTGCCAGTAGTGGAGCTACTAGCGGGGGGCGAAATGAGCAGTTCTTC	CASSGATSGGRNEQFF
-	TRBD2	TRBV7-3	TRBJ2-7	TGTGCCAGCAGCTTAATACTAGCGGGAAGGGGGCTCTACGAGCAGTACTTC	CASSLILAGRGLYEQYF
-	-	TRBV6-7	TRBJ1-2	TGTGCCAGCAGAAGAGAGGGACAAAGCTATGGCTACACCTTC	CASRREGQSYGYTF
-	TRBD1	TRBV10-3	TRBJ2-7	TGTGCCATCAGCCGGGACAGCTACGAGCAGTACTTC	CAISRDSYEQYF
-	TRBD1	TRBV15	TRBJ1-6	TGTGCCACCTCAAGTCGCAGGGGGGATAATTCACCCCTCCACTTT	CATSSRRGDNSPLHF
-	TRBD2	TRBV6-6	TRBJ2-1	TGTGCCAGCAGTTCTAGCGGGAGGGCCGGCAATGAGCAGTTCTTC	CASSSSGRAGNEQFF
-	TRBD2	TRBV7-9	TRBJ2-1	TGTGCCAGCAGCTTATCCCCTGGACTAGCGGGATACAATGAGCAGTTCTTC	CASSLSPGLAGYNEQFF
-	-	TRBV11-3	TRBJ1-1	TGTGCCAGCAGTGAGCATGACCGGGCTGAAGCTTTCTTT	CASSEHDRAEAFF
-	-	TRBV18	TRBJ1-5	TGTGCCAGCTCGGGGGCCAATCAGCCCCAGCATTTT	CASSGANQPQHF
-	TRBD2	TRBV28	TRBJ2-7	TGTGCCAGCAGTTTAAGACTAGCGGGTCCCTACGAGCAGTACTTC	CASSLRLAGPYEQYF
-	TRBD1	TRBV2	TRBJ1-5	TGTGCCAGCAGGACAGGGGGCAATCAGCCCCAGCATTTT	CASRTGGNQPQHF
-	-	TRBV7-9	TRBJ1-6	TGTGCCAGCAGCCCGACGACATCCCCATGGTCGCCCCTCCACTTT	CASSPTTSPWSPLHF
-	-	TRBV19	TRBJ2-3	TGTGCCAGTAGTGCCCAAGGAGGTGGAACGCAGTATTTT	CASSAQGGGTQYF
-	-	TRBV7-8	TRBJ1-1	TGTGCCAGCAGCTTAGGTGAGGATTCTGAAGCTTTCTTT	CASSLGEDSEAFF
-	TRBD2	TRBV12-5	TRBJ2-5	TGTGCTAGTGGACCCTCACTAGCGGGAGGCCCAGGGGAGACCCAGTACTTC	CASGPSLAGGPGETQYF
-	-	TRBV6-6	TRBJ2-7	TGTGCCAGCAGTTACTTCGGACTGTCTGGGTACGAGCAGTACTTC	CASSYFGLSGYEQYF
few	-	TRBV5-6	TRBJ1-5	TGTGCCAGCAGTAAGACCGGGGGAGGGCAGCCCCAGCATTTT	CASSKTGGGQPQHF
-	-	TRBV7-9	TRBJ2-3	TGTGCCAGCAGCTTAGGTCTAGCAACTGATACGCAGTATTTT	CASSLGLATDTQYF
-	-	TRBV10-3	TRBJ2-7	TGTGCCATCAGGGGCCGGGACAAAACCTACGAGCAGTACTTC	CAIRGRDKTYEQYF
once	-	TRBV7-9	TRBJ2-7	TGTGCCAGCAGCTTAGCGTCAGGACTAACTTACGAGCAGTACTTC	CASSLASGLTYEQYF
-	-	TRBV5-1	TRBJ2-1	TGCGCCAGCAGCTTGGCCTTCCCGGGCTACAATGAGCAGTTCTTC	CASSLAFPGYNEQFF
-	TRBD1	TRBV29-1	TRBJ2-1	TGCAGCGTTGAAACGGGACAGGGGGCAGATGAGCAGTTCTTC	CSVETGQGADEQFF
-	TRBD2	TRBV7-2	TRBJ2-7	TGTGCCAGCAGCCTCTTTGGACTAGCAACCTACGAGCAGTACTTC	CASSLFGLATYEQYF
-	TRBD1	TRBV7-9	TRBJ1-1	TGTGCCAGCAGCTTAGGCCGACAGGGGGCTGCGACTGAAGCTTTCTTT	CASSLGRQGAATEAFF
once	-	TRBV10-2	TRBJ1-1	TGCGCCAGCAGTGAGTCGAGACAGGTGAACACTGAAGCTTTCTTT	CASSESRQVNTEAFF
-	-	TRBV7-9	TRBJ1-1	TGTGCCAGCAGCTTAGGACCGGGACAGAACACTGAAGCTTTCTTT	CASSLGPGQNTEAFF
-	-	TRBV5-1	TRBJ1-2	TGCGCCAGCAGCTTGGCCCTCAGGGCCTACACCTTC	CASSLALRAYTF
-	-	TRBV10-3	TRBJ2-2	TGTGCCATCAGTCCAGCAGGGGTCGGGACCGGGGAGCTGTTTTTT	CAISPAGVGTGELFF
-	-	TRBV27	TRBJ1-6	TGTGCCAGCAGTTTTACTCGACTTTTTTATTCACCCCTCCACTTT	CASSFTRLFYSPLHF
-	TRBD1	TRBV7-8	TRBJ1-4	TGTGCCAGCAGCTTATCCGTTGGACAGGGAGAATCAACTAATGAAAAACTGTTTTTT	CASSLSVGQGESTNEKLFF
-	-	TRBV19	TRBJ1-5	TGTGCCAGTAGTATGGGCCGGGAGGGTCAGCCCCAGCATTTT	CASSMGREGQPQHF
-	TRBD1	TRBV5-6	TRBJ1-2	TGTGCCAGCAGCCGCCTTGGACAGGGCGACTATGGCTACACCTTC	CASSRLGQGDYGYTF
-	-	TRBV14	TRBJ2-6	TGTGCCAGCAGCCAAGTAAAGAAGGGCAGCGGGTCTGGGGCCAACGTCCTGACTTTC	CASSQVKKGSGSGANVLTF
-	TRBD2	TRBV5-1	TRBJ2-7	TGCGCCAGCAGCTTGCTAGCGGGCCCTACCTACGAGCAGTACTTC	CASSLLAGPTYEQYF
-	TRBD2	TRBV7-6	TRBJ2-1	TGTGCCAGCAGCTTAGTACTAGCGGGTAATGAGCAGTTCTTC	CASSLVLAGNEQFF
-	-	TRBV27	TRBJ1-2	TGTGCCAGCAGTTTCTCCGACAGGAGAACAAACTATGGCTACACCTTC	CASSFSDRRTNYGYTF
-	-	TRBV11-1	TRBJ2-1	TGTGCCAGCAGCTTAAAAATGTCGAGCGAGCAGTTCTTC	CASSLKMSSEQFF
-	-	TRBV29-1	TRBJ2-7	TGCAGCGCCTCCGGGACAACCGGAGGCGAGCAGTACTTC	CSASGTTGGEQYF
-	TRBD1	TRBV19	TRBJ1-3	TGTGCCAGTAGGCCATCGACAGGGGTTAAGTATGTGGACACCATATATTTT	CASRPSTGVKYVDTIYF
-	-	TRBV4-3	TRBJ1-1	TGCGCCAGCAGCGTTGACCTTATCATGACAGATGAAGCTTTCTTT	CASSVDLIMTDEAFF
-	TRBD2	TRBV7-9	TRBJ2-1	TGTGCCAGCAGCGCCACTAGCGCCGAGCAGTTCTTC	CASSATSAEQFF
-	TRBD2	TRBV7-2	TRBJ2-7	TGTGCCAGCAGCTTAGCGAGAGGACTAGCGGGGCTCGGGCAGTACTTC	CASSLARGLAGLGQYF
-	TRBD2	TRBV7-2	TRBJ2-1	TGTGCCAGCAGCCGAGCGGGAGTCAATGAGCAGTTCTTC	CASSRAGVNEQFF
-	-	TRBV18	TRBJ2-7	TGTGCCAGCTCACCACGGCAAGCAGGGGGGTACGAGCAGTACTTC	CASSPRQAGGYEQYF
-	-	TRBV29-1	TRBJ2-7	TGCAGCGTTGTCGCCGACAACTCCTACGAGCAGTACTTC	CSVVADNSYEQYF
-	TRBD2	TRBV5-1	TRBJ2-5	TGCGCCAGCAGCGCCGGGGGGGCTCAAGAGACCCAGTACTTC	CASSAGGAQETQYF
-	-	TRBV7-9	TRBJ1-2	TGTGCCAGCAGATCCGGACAGCTCTATGGCTACACCTTC	CASRSGQLYGYTF
once	TRBD2	TRBV4-2	TRBJ2-3	TGTGCCAGCAGCCAGGGGGCCCTACTAGCGGGAGGATCCGCGCAGTATTTT	CASSQGALLAGGSAQYF
-	TRBD1	TRBV6-4	TRBJ2-6	TGTGCCAGCAGCCCTACAGGGGATGGGGCCAACGTCCTGACTTTC	CASSPTGDGANVLTF
few	TRBD1	TRBV4-3	TRBJ1-1	TGCGCCAGCAGCCAGAGGGACAGGGGTCTCGCTTTCTTT	CASSQRDRGLAFF
once	-	TRBV7-3	TRBJ1-3	TGTGCCAGCAGCCCCCAAGGAACAGGGCACTCTGGAAACACCATATATTTT	CASSPQGTGHSGNTIYF